These 19 T cell receptor beta chains came from one sample sequenced in a study of T cells of healthy individuals. TCRdb processed the 5' RACE reads anew with MiXCR; each CDR3 protein has one entry. The sample includes around 100,000 distinct CDR3 sequences, about 16% of them seen just once. Source of these receptors: a human donor in good health.

V and J are TRBV10-3 and TRBJ1-5; no firm D call. CDR1 is ENHRY and CDR2 is SYGVKD in the germline V gene. The V end lost 2 bases, the J end lost 4 bases, and 6 bases lay between the germline ends. The CDR3 has 13 residues. CDR3 sequence (DNA): TGTGCCATCAGTGAGACTAAGAATCAGCCCCAGCATTTT. Translation gives CAISETKNQPQHF.

This clonotype was detected many times. The chain combines TRBV20-1 with TRBJ1-1; D may be TRBD1 (5 bases). This CDR3 is built from 16 residues. Germline V gives CDR1 DFQATT, CDR2 SNEGSKA (reference sequence). V lost 0 bases to trimming and J lost 5 bases, with 19 bases between them. This CDR3 reads CSARDSAWGRDTEAFF. CDR3 bases: TGCAGTGCTAGAGATTCCGCGTGGGGGAGGGATACTGAAGCTTTCTTT.

This clonotype was counted only a few times. The rearrangement links TRBV12-3 or TRBV12-4 to TRBJ2-7; D is undetermined. The CDR3 totals 12 residues. V lost 6 bases and J lost 12, with 18 bases in between. For the CDR3, the DNA is TGTGCCAGCAGCCCAACCTCTCCGATGATGTACTTC. The encoded protein is CASSPTSPMMYF.

The sample holds one count of this clonotype. The rearrangement joins TRBV7-8 to TRBJ1-1; weak D call: TRBD1 (5 bases). This CDR3 contains 15 residues. Trimming took 0 bases from V and 1 from J, leaving 9 bases between them. Germline V gene data show CDR1 as SGHVS and CDR2 as FQNEAQ. The CDR3 reads CASSLAGTENTEAFF. As DNA, the CDR3 is TGTGCCAGCAGCTTAGCCGGGACGGAGAACACTGAAGCTTTCTTT.

This clonotype was seen more than once but under ten times. V and J are TRBV20-1 and TRBJ2-1; 8 nucleotides align to TRBD2. Germline lookup yields CDR1 DFQATT and CDR2 SNEGSKA (reference sequence). The length of the CDR3 is 14 residues. After removal of 3 bases from V and 1 base from J, the junction contained 2 bases not matched to a gene. CDR3 region: CSASGGASYNEQFF. As DNA, the CDR3 is TGCAGTGCTAGCGGGGGGGCTTCCTACAATGAGCAGTTCTTC.

This clonotype was found a few times. J is TRBJ2-7 and V is TRBV2, with unresolved D. The CDR3 contains 13 residues. Germline V CDR1 and CDR2: SNHLY, FYNNEI. The ends were cut back, 2 bases at V and 7 bases at J, with 12 bases in the middle. Written as DNA, the CDR3 is TGTGCCAGCAGTGAACGGGCAGTCGGGGAGCAGTACTTC. Its translation is CASSERAVGEQYF.

This clonotype showed up just a few times. The chain has TRBV13 and TRBJ2-2; TRBD2 is a possible D gene (5 bases). Germline assignment: CDR1 PRHDT and CDR2 FYEKMQ (reference sequence). The CDR3 runs to 14 residues. V lost 4 bases and J lost 6, with 12 bases in between. CDR3 region: CASSWGVKAGELFF. The CDR3 DNA reads TGTGCCAGCAGCTGGGGAGTGAAGGCCGGGGAGCTGTTTTTT. The full variable domain, with the rest looked up from reference TRBV13 and TRBJ2-2, is AAGVIQSPRHLIKEKRETATLKCYPIPRHDTVYWYQQGPGQDPQFLISFYEKMQSDKGSIPDRFSAQQFSDYHSELNMSSLELGDSALYFCASSWGVKAGELFFGEGSRLTVL.

The CDR3 bases are TGTGCCAGCCACCCTCAGGGGGAGATAAGGAATTCACCCCTCCACTTT. This codes for CASHPQGEIRNSPLHF. This chain joins TRBV27 and TRBJ1-6; TRBD1 matches at 7 bases. The CDR3 spans 16 residues. The germline V gene encodes CDR1 MNHEY and CDR2 SMNVEV (reference sequence). The V segment lost 8 bases and the J segment 7 bases; nucleotides outside the gene matches: 14.

The chain links TRBV5-1 to TRBJ2-4, with D perhaps given as TRBD1 or TRBD2 (7 bases each). The CDR3 loop spans 13 amino acids. From germline, CDR1 is SGHRS and CDR2 YFSETQ. Trimming cost V 6 bases and J 5 bases, with 12 bases left between them. The CDR3 sequence is CASKRDSENIQYF. The CDR3 DNA is TGCGCCAGCAAGCGGGACAGCGAAAACATTCAGTACTTC.

This clonotype came up a few times. The chain carries TRBV6-6 and TRBJ2-2, with D unresolved. The CDR3 runs to 15 residues. Looked up from germline, CDR1 is MNHNY and CDR2 is SVGAGI (reference sequence). Trimming left V 0 bases short and J 1 base short, with 6 bases between. The CDR3 nucleotides are TGTGCCAGCAGTTACTCCGGCGGGAACACCGGGGAGCTGTTTTTT. Encoded protein: CASSYSGGNTGELFF.

This clonotype has ten or more counts. V usage is TRBV3-1 and J usage is TRBJ2-7; D ambiguous. The CDR3 contains 13 residues. Per germline, CDR1 LGHDT and CDR2 YNNKEL (reference sequence). V was clipped by 1 base and J by 3 bases, with 7 bases between them. CDR3 residues: CASSQVWDYEQYF. The CDR3 region has the DNA TGTGCCAGCAGCCAAGTGTGGGACTACGAGCAGTACTTC.

The gene calls are TRBV5-1 and TRBJ2-7; weak D call: TRBD1 (7 bases). CDR1 and CDR2 from the germline V gene are SGHRS and YFSETQ. V lost 2 bases, J lost 3 bases, and 15 bases lay in between. This CDR3 has 15 amino acids. DNA of the CDR3: TGCGCCAGCAGCTTACTACAGGGGAGGAGCTACGAGCAGTACTTC. Translated: CASSLLQGRSYEQYF.

There are a few counts of this clonotype. V usage is TRBV7-8 and J usage is TRBJ2-1, with D perhaps matching TRBD1 (5 bases). The germline gives CDR1 SGHVS, CDR2 FQNEAQ. V lost 5 bases, J lost 6 bases, and 17 bases lay in between. There are 15 residues in the CDR3. CDR3 in DNA: TGTGCCAGCAGCCCTCGCAGGGTCCCTGGCAATGAGCAGTTCTTC. It specifies CASSPRRVPGNEQFF.

A few counts support this clonotype. The chain couples TRBV28 to TRBJ1-5; D is undetermined. This CDR3 is built from 15 residues. The germline CDR1 and CDR2 sequences are MDHEN and SYDVKM. Trimming stripped 3 bases from V and 3 bases from J, with 12 bases between. The CDR3 loop reads CASSFTDTYNQPQHF. DNA for the CDR3: TGTGCCAGCAGTTTCACAGACACATACAATCAGCCCCAGCATTTT.

The V and J genes are TRBV4-2 and TRBJ2-7; 9 nucleotides line up with TRBD1. V lost 4 bases to trimming and J lost 2 bases; unmatched junction nucleotides: 3. Germline CDR1 reads LGHNA; CDR2 reads YNFKEQ. The CDR3 totals 14 residues. The CDR3: CASSRGTGTYEQYF. Here the CDR3 DNA reads TGTGCCAGCAGCCGAGGGACAGGGACCTACGAGCAGTACTTC.

This clonotype came up a few times. The rearrangement uses TRBV6-2 or TRBV6-3 and TRBJ2-5; a possible D gene is TRBD2 (5 bases). V was clipped by 0 bases and J by 5 bases, with 13 bases between them. The CDR3 contains 15 residues. In germline, CDR1 is MNHEY, CDR2 SVGEGT. CDR3 bases: TGTGCCAGCAGTTACTCCGGAGCTAGGAGGGAGACCCAGTACTTC. Its protein is CASSYSGARRETQYF.

The table lists this clonotype with many counts. The V gene is TRBV12-3 or TRBV12-4, the J gene TRBJ2-4; 12 bases align to TRBD1. Trimming removed 8 bases from V and 6 bases from J; junction bases left unmatched: 5. This CDR3 region has 14 residues. As DNA, the CDR3 is TGTGCCAGCGGGGACAGGGGGCTGGTAAACATTCAGTACTTC. Its translation: CASGDRGLVNIQYF.

This clonotype showed up just a few times. This sequence joins TRBV16 and TRBJ1-4; D is unresolved. The CDR3 is made up of 13 amino acids. Germline assignment: CDR1 KGHSY and CDR2 FQNENV. V was pared by 7 bases and J by 5 bases, with 11 bases between. The chain's CDR3 is CASTPSRNEKLFF. CDR3 sequence (DNA): TGTGCCAGCACTCCATCGAGGAATGAAAAACTGTTTTTT. The full variable domain, its missing parts supplied by reference TRBV16 and TRBJ1-4, is GEEVAQTPKHLVRGEGQKAKLYCAPIKGHSYVFWYQQVLKNEFKFLISFQNENVFDETGMPKERFSAKCLPNSPCSLEIQATKLEDSAVYFCASTPSRNEKLFFGSGTQLSVL.

The chain employs TRBV20-1 and TRBJ1-5; 8 bases match TRBD1. V was clipped by 3 bases and J by 5 bases; unmatched bases: 15. The CDR3 has 17 amino acids. CDR1 and CDR2 (germline): DFQATT, SNEGSKA (reference sequence). The DNA for the CDR3 is TGCAGTGCTAGCTTCGGCAGGGGGCGGGGGAGCGATCAGCCCCAGCATTTT. This sequence encodes CSASFGRGRGSDQPQHF.